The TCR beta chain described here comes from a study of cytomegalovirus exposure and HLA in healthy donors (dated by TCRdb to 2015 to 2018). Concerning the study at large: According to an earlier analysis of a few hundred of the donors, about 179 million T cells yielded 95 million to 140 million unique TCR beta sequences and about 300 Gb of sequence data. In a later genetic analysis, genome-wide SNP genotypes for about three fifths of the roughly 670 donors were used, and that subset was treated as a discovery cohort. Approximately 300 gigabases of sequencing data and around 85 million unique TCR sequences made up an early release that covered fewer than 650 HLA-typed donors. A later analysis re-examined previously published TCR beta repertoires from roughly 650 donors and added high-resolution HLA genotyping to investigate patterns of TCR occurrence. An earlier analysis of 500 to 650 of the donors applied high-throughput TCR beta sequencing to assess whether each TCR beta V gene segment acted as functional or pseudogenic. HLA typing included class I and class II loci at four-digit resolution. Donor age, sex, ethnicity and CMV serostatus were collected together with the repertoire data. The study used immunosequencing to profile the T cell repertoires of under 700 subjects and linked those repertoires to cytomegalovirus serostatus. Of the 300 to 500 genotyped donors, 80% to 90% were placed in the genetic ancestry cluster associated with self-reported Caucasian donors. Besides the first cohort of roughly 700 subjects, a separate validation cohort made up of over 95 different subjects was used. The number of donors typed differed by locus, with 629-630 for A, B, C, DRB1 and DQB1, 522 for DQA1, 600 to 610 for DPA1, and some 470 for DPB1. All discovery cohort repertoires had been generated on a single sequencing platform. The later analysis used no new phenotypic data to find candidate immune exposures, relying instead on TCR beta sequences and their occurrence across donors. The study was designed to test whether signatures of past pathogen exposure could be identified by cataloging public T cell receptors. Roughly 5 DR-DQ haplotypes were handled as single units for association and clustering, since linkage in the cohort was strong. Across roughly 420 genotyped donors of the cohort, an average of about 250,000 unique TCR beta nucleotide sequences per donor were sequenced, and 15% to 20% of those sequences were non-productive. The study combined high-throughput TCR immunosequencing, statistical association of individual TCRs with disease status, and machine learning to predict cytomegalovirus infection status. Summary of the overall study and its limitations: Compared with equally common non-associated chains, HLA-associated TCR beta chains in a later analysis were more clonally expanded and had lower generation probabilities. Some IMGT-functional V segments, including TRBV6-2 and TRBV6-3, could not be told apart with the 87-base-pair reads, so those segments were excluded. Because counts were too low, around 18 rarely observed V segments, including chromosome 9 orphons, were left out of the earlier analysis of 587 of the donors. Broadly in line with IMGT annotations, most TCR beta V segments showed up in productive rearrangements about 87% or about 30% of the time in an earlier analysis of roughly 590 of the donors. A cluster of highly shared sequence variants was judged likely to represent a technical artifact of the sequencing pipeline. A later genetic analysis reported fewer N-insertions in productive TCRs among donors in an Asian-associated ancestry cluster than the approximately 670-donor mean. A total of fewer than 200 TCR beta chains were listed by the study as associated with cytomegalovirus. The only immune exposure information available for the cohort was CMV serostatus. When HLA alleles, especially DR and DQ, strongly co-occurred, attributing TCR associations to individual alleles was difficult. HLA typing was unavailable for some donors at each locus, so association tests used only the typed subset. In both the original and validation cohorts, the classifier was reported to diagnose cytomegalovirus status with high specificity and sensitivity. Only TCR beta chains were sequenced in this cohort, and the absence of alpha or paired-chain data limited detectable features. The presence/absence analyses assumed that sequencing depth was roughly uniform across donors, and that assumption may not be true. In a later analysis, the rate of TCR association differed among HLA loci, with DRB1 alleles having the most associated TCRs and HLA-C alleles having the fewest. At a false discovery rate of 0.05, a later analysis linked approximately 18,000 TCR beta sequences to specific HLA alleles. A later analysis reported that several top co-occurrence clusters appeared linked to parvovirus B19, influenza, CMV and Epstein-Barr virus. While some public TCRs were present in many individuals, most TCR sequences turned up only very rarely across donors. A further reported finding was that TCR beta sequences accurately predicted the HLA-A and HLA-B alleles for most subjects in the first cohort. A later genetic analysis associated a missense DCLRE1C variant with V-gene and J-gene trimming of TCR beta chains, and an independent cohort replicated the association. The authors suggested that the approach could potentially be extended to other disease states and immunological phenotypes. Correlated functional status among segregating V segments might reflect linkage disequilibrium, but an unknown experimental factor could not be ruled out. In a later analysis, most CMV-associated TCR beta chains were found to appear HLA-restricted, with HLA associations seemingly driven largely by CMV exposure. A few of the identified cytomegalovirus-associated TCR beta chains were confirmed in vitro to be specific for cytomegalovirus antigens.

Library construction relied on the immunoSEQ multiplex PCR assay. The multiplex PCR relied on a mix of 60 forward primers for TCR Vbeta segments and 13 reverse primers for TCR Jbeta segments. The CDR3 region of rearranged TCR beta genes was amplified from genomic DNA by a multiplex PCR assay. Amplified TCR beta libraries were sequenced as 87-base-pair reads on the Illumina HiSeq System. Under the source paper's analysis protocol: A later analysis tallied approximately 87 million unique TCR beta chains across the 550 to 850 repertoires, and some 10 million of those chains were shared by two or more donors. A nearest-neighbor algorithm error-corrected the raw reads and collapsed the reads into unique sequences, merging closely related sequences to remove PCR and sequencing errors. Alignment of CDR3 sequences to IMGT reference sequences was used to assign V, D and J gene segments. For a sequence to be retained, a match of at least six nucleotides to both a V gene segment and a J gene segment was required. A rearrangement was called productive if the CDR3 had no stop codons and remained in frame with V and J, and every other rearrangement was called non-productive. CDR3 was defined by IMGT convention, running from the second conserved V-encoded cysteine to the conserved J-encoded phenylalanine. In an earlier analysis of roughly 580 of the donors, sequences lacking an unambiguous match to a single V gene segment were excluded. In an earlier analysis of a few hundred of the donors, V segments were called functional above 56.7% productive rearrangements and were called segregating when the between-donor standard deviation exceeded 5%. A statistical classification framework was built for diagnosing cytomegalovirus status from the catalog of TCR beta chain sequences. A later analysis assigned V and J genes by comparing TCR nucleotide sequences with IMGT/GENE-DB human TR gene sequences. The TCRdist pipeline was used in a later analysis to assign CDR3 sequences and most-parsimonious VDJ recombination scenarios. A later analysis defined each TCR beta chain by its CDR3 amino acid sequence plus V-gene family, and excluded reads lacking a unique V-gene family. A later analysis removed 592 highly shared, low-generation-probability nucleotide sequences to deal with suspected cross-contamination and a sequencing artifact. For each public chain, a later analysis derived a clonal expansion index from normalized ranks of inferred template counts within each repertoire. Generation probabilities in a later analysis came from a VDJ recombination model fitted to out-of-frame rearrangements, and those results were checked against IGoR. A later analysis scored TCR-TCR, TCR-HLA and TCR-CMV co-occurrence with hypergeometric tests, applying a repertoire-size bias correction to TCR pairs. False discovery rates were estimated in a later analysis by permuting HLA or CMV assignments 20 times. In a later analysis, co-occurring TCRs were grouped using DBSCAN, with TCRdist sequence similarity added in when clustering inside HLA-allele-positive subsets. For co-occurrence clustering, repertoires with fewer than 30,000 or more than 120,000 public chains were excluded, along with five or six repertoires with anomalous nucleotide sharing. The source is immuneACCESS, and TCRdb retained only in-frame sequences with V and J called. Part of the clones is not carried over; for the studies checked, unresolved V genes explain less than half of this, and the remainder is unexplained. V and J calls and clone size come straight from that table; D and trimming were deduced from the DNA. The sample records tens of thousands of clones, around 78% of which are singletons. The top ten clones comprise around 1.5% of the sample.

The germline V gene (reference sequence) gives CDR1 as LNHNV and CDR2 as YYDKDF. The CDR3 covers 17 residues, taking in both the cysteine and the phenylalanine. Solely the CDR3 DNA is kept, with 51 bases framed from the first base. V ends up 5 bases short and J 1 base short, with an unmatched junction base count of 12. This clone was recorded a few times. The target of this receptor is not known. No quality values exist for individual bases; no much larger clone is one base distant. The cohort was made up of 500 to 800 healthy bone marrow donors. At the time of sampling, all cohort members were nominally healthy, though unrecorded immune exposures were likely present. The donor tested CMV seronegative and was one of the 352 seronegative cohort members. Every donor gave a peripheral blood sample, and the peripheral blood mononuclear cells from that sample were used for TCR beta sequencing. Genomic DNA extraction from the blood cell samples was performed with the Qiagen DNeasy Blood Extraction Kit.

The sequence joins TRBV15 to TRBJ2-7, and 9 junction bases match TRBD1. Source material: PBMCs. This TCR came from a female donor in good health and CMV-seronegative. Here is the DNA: TGTGCCACCAGCCCAGGCGTCGGGACAGGGCCGTCCTACGAGCAGTACTTC. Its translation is CATSPGVGTGPSYEQYF.